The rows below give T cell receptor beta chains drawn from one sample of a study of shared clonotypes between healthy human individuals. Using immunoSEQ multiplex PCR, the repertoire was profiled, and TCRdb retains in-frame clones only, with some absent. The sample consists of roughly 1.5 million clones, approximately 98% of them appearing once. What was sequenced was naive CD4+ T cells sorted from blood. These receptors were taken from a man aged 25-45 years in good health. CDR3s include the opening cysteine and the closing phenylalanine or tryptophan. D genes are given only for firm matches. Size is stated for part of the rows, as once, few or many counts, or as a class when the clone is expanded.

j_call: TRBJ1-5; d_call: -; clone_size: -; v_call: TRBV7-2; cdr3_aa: CASSPAQGTQPQHF; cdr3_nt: TGTGCCAGCAGCCCCGCACAGGGAACTCAGCCCCAGCATTTT
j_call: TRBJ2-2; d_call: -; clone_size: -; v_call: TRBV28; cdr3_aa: CASSPTQGIPTGELFF; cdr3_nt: TGTGCCAGCAGTCCCACCCAGGGGATTCCCACCGGGGAGCTGTTTTTT
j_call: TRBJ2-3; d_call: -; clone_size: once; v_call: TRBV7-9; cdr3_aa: CASSLPPPSTDTQYF; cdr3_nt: TGTGCCAGCAGCTTACCCCCCCCAAGCACAGATACGCAGTATTTT
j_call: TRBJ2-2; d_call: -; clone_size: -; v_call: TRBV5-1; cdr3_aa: CASSWLGMSNTGELFF; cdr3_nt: TGCGCCAGCAGCTGGCTAGGGATGTCGAACACCGGGGAGCTGTTTTTT
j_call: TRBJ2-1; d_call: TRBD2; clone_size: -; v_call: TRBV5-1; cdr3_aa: CASSSPSGSNEQFF; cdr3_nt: TGCGCCAGCAGCTCCCCTAGCGGATCCAATGAGCAGTTCTTC
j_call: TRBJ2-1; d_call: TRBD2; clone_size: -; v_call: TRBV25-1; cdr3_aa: CASRKTSGRGSNEQFF; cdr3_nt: TGTGCCAGCAGGAAGACTAGCGGGAGAGGAAGCAATGAGCAGTTCTTC
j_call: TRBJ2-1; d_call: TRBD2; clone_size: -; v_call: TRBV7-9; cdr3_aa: CASSRGTSGNNEQFF; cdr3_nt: TGTGCCAGCAGCCGCGGGACTAGCGGCAACAATGAGCAGTTCTTC
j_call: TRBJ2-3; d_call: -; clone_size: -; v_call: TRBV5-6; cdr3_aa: CASSLTSTDTQYF; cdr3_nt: TGTGCCAGCAGCCTGACGTCTACAGATACGCAGTATTTT
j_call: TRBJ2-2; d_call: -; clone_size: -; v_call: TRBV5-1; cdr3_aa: CASRSPPGELFF; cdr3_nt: TGCGCCAGCAGGTCCCCCCCCGGGGAGCTGTTTTTT
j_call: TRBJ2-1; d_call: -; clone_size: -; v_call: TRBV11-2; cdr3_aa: CASSFLWGDNEQFF; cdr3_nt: TGTGCCAGCAGCTTCCTCTGGGGTGACAATGAGCAGTTCTTC
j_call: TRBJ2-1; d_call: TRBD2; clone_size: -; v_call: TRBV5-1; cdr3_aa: CASSLTGGGNEQFF; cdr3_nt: TGCGCCAGCAGCTTGACGGGAGGTGGCAATGAGCAGTTCTTC
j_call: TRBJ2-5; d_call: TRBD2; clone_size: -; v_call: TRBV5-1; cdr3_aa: CASISGVTSGLETQYF; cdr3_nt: TGCGCCAGCATCTCTGGGGTTACTAGCGGACTTGAGACCCAGTACTTC
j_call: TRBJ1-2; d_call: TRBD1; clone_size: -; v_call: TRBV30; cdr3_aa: CAWSMSGGASDYGYTF; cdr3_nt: TGTGCCTGGAGTATGTCAGGGGGCGCGTCGGACTATGGCTACACCTTC
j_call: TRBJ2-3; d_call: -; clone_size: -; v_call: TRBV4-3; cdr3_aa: CASSTGGSHTDTQYF; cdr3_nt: TGCGCCAGCAGTACCGGGGGTTCTCACACAGATACGCAGTATTTT
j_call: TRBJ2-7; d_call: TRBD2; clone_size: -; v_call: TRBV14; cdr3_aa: CASSRWTSGRLPEQYF; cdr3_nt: TGTGCCAGCAGCCGTTGGACTAGCGGGCGCCTCCCCGAGCAGTACTTC
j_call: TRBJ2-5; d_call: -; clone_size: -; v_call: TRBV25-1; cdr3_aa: CASTEGGGAETQYF; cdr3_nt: TGTGCCAGCACCGAAGGGGGGGGAGCAGAGACCCAGTACTTC